Described below is a single T cell receptor (beta chain) sequence and its context. Antigen specificity is unknown. Germline V gives CDR1 SEHNR, CDR2 FQNEAQ (reference sequence). J gave up 9 bases and V 5 bases, and 4 bases lay outside the gene matches. This CDR3 has 13 residues. This record belongs to a study of cytomegalovirus exposure and HLA in healthy donors. Study conclusions and caveats: Presence/absence analyses assumed roughly uniform sequencing depth across donors. Both high specificity and high sensitivity reportedly marked the classifier's diagnosis of cytomegalovirus status.

The PCR was carried out with 60 Vbeta primers and 13 Jbeta primers. Method: immunoSEQ multiplex PCR; TCRdb's copy keeps in-frame clones and lacks some. Seen here are 150,000 to 200,000 clones, over 60% observed once, and the top ten hold approximately 1.6%. The source material was PBMCs. The chain employs TRBV7-9 and TRBJ1-6; 7 bases line up with TRBD1. This sequence was found in a girl under 18 in good health and CMV-seronegative. The CDR3 DNA is TGTGCCAGCAGCCAACAGGGGATTTCACCCCTCCACTTT. It codes for CASSQQGISPLHF.